This TCR beta chain is drawn from a study of PD-1 blockade in classical Hodgkin lymphoma. This clone was observed a few times. Its antigen is not known. Data came from immunoSEQ multiplex PCR; TCRdb stores just in-frame clones and leaves some out. The data contain some 30,000 clones, around 85% of them singletons. Germline V gene data show CDR1 as SNHLY and CDR2 as FYNNEI. Trimming took 8 bases from V and 0 from J; bases not matched to a gene: 2. This CDR3 is 14 amino acids long. Time point specified: cycle 4 day 1 (C4D1), after about 6 weeks of nivolumab. All patients relapsed after autologous stem cell transplantation, and brentuximab vedotin exposure varied. Magnetic negative selection was used to purify CD4+ T cells from thawed PBMCs. Responses achieved at best were complete response, partial response or progressive disease. Study results and caveats: Reasons behind the repertoire differences stay unclear, perhaps disease activity or earlier therapy. Whoever responded completely had baseline diversity much like that seen in newly diagnosed patients. Those starting nivolumab under 1 year post-ASCT were excluded.

The TCR comes from a human donor with classical Hodgkin lymphoma. The V and J genes are TRBV2 and TRBJ2-7; TRBD2 aligns across 12 bases. The source was CD4+ T cells from blood, collected before the fourth cycle of nivolumab. The CDR3 spells CASGLAGTSYEQYF. The CDR3 nucleotides read TGTGCCAGCGGACTAGCGGGAACCTCCTACGAGCAGTACTTC.